This T cell receptor (beta chain) was identified during a study of CD8+ T cells in alopecia areata. For the study at large: Treated patients took oral tofacitinib at 5 to 10 mg twice daily. The share of scalp area affected provided the severity score for treated patients.

cDNA serving as the sequencing template came from extracted, reverse transcribed RNA. Produced via immunoSEQ multiplex PCR; TCRdb's table is partial and in-frame only. The sample has about 200,000 clones, about three fifths seen once. Regarding treatment: oral pan-JAK inhibitor, 5-10 mg twice daily. On this clone: Its antigen is still unknown. The sample contains more than one DNA sequence encoding this CDR3.

General observations from the study: Numerous expanded lesional clones remained in scalp and blood during tofacitinib. Scalp lesions, especially in alopecia totalis/universalis, had higher clonality than normal scalp.

Germline loops: CDR1 GTSNPN, CDR2 SVGIG (reference sequence). V lost 0 bases to trimming and J lost 4 bases, with 7 bases between them. CDR3 size: 13 residues. The receptor's source is a human donor with alopecia areata. The source material was CD4+ T cells sorted from blood, sampled at week 24, from a patient treated with tofacitinib. The chain links TRBV30 to TRBJ1-5; D gene unclear. CDR3 DNA: TGTGCCTGGAGTGTAGAGGGTAATCAGCCCCAGCATTTT. Translated: CAWSVEGNQPQHF.